This record concerns one T cell receptor (beta chain) sequence. This sample is drawn from a study of cytomegalovirus exposure and HLA in healthy donors. The PCR ran on 60 Vbeta and 13 Jbeta primers. The method was immunoSEQ multiplex PCR; TCRdb's version includes in-frame clones alone and lacks a portion of them. Of 150,000 or so clones listed, roughly 80% are singletons. Nominal health characterized the donors when sampled, though unrecorded immune exposures were likely. Germline V gene data show CDR1 as ENHRY and CDR2 as SYGVKD. The CDR3 is made up of 11 amino acids. The V end lost 6 bases, the J end lost 1 base, and 3 bases lay between the germline ends.

The TCR originated in a man aged 45-60 years in good health and CMV-seropositive. Sample: PBMCs. The V gene is TRBV10-3, the J gene TRBJ1-2; no clear D. This CDR3 is CAISHNYGYTF. The DNA for the CDR3 is TGTGCCATCAGCCATAACTATGGCTACACCTTC.